The text below deals with one T cell receptor beta chain. Its recognized antigen is unknown. One base away there is no much larger clone; base qualities are not given. The data were taken from a study of somatic mutations in cytotoxic T cells in rheumatoid arthritis (dated by TCRdb to the late 2010s). For the wider study: Peripheral blood (30 ml EDTA) was collected from patients immediately after diagnosis and before any treatment began. To characterize clonality, the study used TCRB deep sequencing while asking whether somatic mutations are carried by expanded CD8+ T-cell clones in newly diagnosed, untreated rheumatoid arthritis. A FACSAria II or Sony SH800 was used to flow-sort some V beta antibody-stained T-cell populations at nearly 100% purity, and TCRB sequencing was also done on sorted V beta1+ cells. Patient and control groups had essentially identical median ages. TCRB deep sequencing was performed for 65 rheumatoid arthritis patients and around 20 healthy controls.

Results the study describes overall, beyond this receptor: The finding that TRBV07 was slightly underrepresented in patients was left unadjusted for multiple comparisons. In about an eighth of the roughly 65 patients the largest CD8+ clone exceeded 20% of CD8+ cells, and several identical CD8+ TCRB sequences were shared between blood and synovial fluid. Viral specificity could not be ruled out by absence from virus-specific databases, and the antigen targets of the expanded CD8+ clones remained unknown. In patients, CD8+ clonality rose with age (Spearman r ≈ 0.49), which was not the case in healthy controls. CD8+ T-cell clonality in rheumatoid arthritis patients was not significantly different from that in age-matched healthy controls.

As encoded in the germline V gene, CDR1 is MRHNA while CDR2 is SNTAGT. Inclusive of the bounding cysteine and phenylalanine, the CDR3 is 13 residues long. Only the CDR3 DNA stays, 39 bases, in frame from base 1. V is shortened by 4 bases, J by 0 bases, and the region joining them spans 5 bases. The immunoSEQ assay was applied to genomic DNA for TCRB CDR3 sequencing. In the paper's pipeline: Published virus-specific TCRB sequences were compared with patient CD8+ clones larger than 1%, and only a few matches were found. Nothing other than productive TCRB rearrangements was included in the analyses. A clone was defined by a unique TCRB CDR3 sequence, and clonality was computed as a productive clonality index based on Shannon entropy. The template counts of each clone relative to the total templates per sample were used to calculate repertoire overlap between two samples. Flow cytometry-measured V-gene usage correlated with V-gene usage from TCRB sequencing, with a Spearman r of roughly 0.61. Imported from immuneACCESS, the table was reduced by TCRdb to in-frame sequences with V and J called. These copies leave out some clones; in studies compared against another copy, an unresolved V gene accounts for under half, and the cause of the remainder is not known. For V, J and clone size, that table is used; D and trimming come from the DNA. The sample has fewer than 20,000 clones on record, approximately 75% of them singletons. The ten largest clones represent approximately 12% of the sample.

Positive magnetic bead selection on an AutoMACS was used to isolate CD4+ and CD8+ cells, with flow cytometry used to check purity. Initial screening for clonal expansions relied on flow cytometry with a TCR V beta antibody panel, after which sorted CD8+ fractions underwent TCRB deep sequencing for characterization. Peripheral blood mononuclear cells were isolated by Ficoll-Paque PLUS density gradient separation. Using Nucleospin Tissue or Tissue XS kits, DNA was extracted from CD4-enriched, CD8-enriched or PBMC samples, with quantification by a Qubit 2.0 fluorometer. Sequenced sample: CD8+ T cells sorted from blood. Recombination linked TRBV6-4 to TRBJ2-3; the D gene may be TRBD1 or TRBD2, since each aligns over 5 bases. This receptor was taken from an adult with rheumatoid arthritis. The encoded CDR3 is CASSGDSTDTQYF. The DNA is TGTGCCAGCAGTGGGGACAGCACAGATACGCAGTATTTT.